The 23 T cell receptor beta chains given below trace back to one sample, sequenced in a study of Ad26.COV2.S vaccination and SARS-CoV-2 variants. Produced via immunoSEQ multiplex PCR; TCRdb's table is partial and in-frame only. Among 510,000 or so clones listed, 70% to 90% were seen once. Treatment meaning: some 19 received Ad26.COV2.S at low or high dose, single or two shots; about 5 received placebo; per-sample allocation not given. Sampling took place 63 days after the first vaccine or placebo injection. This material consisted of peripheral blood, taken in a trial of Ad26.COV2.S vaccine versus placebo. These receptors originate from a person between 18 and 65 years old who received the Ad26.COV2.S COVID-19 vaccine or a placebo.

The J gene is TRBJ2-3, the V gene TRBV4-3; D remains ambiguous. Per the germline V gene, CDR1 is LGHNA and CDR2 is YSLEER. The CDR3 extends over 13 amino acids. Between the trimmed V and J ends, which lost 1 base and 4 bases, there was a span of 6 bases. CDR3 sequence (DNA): TGCGCCAGCAGCCAAGTTGTCTCAGATACGCAGTATTTT. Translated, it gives CASSQVVSDTQYF.

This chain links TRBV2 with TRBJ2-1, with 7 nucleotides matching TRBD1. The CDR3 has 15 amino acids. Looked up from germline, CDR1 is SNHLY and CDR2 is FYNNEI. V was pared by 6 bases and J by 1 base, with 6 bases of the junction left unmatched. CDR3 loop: CASRIDRVSYNEQFF. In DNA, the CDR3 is TGTGCCAGCAGGATTGACAGGGTATCCTACAATGAGCAGTTCTTC.

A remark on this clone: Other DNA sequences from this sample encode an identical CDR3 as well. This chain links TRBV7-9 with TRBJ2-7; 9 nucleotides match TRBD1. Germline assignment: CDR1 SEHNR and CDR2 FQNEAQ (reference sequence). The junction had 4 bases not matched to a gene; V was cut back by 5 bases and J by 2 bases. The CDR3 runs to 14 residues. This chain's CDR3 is CASSPGQGTYEQYF. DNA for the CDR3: TGTGCCAGCAGCCCGGGACAGGGAACCTACGAGCAGTACTTC. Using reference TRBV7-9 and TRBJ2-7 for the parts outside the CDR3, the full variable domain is DTGVSQNPRHKITKRGQNVTFRCDPISEHNRLYWYRQTLGQGPEFLTYFQNEAQLEKSRLLSDRFSAERPKGSFSTLEIQRTEQGDSAMYLCASSPGQGTYEQYFGPGTRLTVT.

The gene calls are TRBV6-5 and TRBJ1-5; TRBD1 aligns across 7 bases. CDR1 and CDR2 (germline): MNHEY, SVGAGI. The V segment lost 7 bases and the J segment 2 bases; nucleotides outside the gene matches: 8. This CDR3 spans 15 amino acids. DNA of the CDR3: TGTGCCAGCACCGTAAACACAGGGGGCAATCAGCCCCAGCATTTT. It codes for CASTVNTGGNQPQHF.

The chain's CDR3 is CASSFRDRGDTEAFF. CDR3 bases: TGTGCCAGCAGTTTCAGGGATAGGGGTGACACTGAAGCTTTCTTT. The rearrangement uses TRBV27 and TRBJ1-1; D perhaps matches TRBD1 (5 bases). CDR3 length equals 15 residues. Looked up from germline, CDR1 is MNHEY and CDR2 is SMNVEV (reference sequence). V lost 3 bases to trimming and J lost 3 bases, with 14 bases between them.

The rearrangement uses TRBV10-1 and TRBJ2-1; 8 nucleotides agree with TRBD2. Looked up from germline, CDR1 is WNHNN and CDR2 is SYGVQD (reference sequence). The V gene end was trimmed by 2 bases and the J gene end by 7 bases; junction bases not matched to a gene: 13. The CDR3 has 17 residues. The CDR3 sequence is CASSEVYVGRAQNEQFF. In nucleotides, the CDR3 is TGCGCCAGCAGTGAGGTTTACGTCGGGAGGGCCCAGAATGAGCAGTTCTTC.

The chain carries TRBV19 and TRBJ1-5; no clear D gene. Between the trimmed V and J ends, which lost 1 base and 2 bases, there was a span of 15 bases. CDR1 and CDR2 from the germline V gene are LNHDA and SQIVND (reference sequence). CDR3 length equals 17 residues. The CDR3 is CASSIARARVRNQPQHF. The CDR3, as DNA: TGTGCCAGTAGTATAGCGCGGGCGAGGGTACGCAATCAGCCCCAGCATTTT.

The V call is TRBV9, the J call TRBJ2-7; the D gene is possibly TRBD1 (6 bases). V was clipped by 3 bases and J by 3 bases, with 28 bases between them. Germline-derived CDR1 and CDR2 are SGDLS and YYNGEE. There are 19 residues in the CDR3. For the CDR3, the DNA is TGTGCCAGCAGCGCGTGGGAGAGCCGGGACATTTTTTTTGACTACGAGCAGTACTTC. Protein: CASSAWESRDIFFDYEQYF.

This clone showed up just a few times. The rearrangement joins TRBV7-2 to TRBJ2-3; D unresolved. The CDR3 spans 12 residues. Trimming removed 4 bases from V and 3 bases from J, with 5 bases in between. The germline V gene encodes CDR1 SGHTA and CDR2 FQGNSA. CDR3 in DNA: TGTGCCAGCAGCTGGGGAACAGATACGCAGTATTTT. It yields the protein CASSWGTDTQYF.

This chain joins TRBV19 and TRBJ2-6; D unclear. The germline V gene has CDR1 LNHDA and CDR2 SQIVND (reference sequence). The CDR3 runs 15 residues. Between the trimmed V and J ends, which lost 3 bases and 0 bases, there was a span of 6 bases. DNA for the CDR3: TGTGCCAGTAGTATTGGGGACTCTGGGGCCAACGTCCTGACTTTC. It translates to CASSIGDSGANVLTF. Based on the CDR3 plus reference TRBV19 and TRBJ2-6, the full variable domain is DGGITQSPKYLFRKEGQNVTLSCEQNLNHDAMYWYRQDPGQGLRLIYYSQIVNDFQKGDIAEGYSVSREKKESFPLTVTSAQKNPTAFYLCASSIGDSGANVLTFGAGSRLTVL.

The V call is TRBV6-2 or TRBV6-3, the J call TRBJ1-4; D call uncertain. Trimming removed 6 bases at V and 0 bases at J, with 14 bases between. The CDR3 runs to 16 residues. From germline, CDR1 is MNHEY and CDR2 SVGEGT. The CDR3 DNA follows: TGTGCCAGCAGCCCTCTCCCCAGCACAACTAATGAAAAACTGTTTTTT. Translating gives CASSPLPSTTNEKLFF.

The DNA for the CDR3 is TGTGCCAGCAGTGCCGAGACAGGGTCTGGAAACACCATATATTTT. Its protein product is CASSAETGSGNTIYF. The chain uses TRBV28 and TRBJ1-3; TRBD1 matches 7 bases. The J segment lost 1 base and the V segment lost 5 bases, leaving 5 bases of the junction unmatched. Germline V gene data show CDR1 as MDHEN and CDR2 as SYDVKM. The CDR3 has 15 residues.

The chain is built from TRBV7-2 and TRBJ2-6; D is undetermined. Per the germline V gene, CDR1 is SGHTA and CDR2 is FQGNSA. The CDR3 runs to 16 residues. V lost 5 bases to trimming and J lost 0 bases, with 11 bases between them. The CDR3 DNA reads TGTGCCAGCAGCCTGACGGGCCTCTCTGGGGCCAACGTCCTGACTTTC. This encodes CASSLTGLSGANVLTF.

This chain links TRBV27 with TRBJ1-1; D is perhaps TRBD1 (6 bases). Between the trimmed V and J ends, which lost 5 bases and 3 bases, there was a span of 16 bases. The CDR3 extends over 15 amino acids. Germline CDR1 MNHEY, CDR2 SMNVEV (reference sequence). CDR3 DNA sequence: TGTGCCAGCAGTCCACAGGGTCAATTCTACACTGAAGCTTTCTTT. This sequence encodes CASSPQGQFYTEAFF.

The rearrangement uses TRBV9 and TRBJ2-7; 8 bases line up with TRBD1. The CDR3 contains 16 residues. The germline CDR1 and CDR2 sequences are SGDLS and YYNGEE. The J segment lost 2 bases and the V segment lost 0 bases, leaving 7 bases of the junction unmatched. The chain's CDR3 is CASSVGSGQGAYEQYF. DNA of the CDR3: TGTGCCAGCAGCGTAGGGTCCGGACAGGGTGCCTACGAGCAGTACTTC.

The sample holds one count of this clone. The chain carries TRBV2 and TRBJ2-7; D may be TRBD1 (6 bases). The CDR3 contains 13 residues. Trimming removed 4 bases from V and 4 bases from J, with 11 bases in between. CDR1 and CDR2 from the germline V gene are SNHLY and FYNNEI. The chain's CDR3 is CASSVTGSYEQYF. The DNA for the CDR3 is TGTGCCAGCAGTGTAACAGGGAGTTACGAGCAGTACTTC.

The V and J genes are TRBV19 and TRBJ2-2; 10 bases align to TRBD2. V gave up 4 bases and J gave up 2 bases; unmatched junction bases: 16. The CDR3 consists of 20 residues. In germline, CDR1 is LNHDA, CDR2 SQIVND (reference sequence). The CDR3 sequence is CASSRAPDLAGENNTGELFF. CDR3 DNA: TGTGCCAGTAGTAGAGCTCCAGACCTAGCGGGAGAGAATAACACCGGGGAGCTGTTTTTT. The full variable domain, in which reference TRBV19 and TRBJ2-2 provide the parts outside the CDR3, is DGGITQSPKYLFRKEGQNVTLSCEQNLNHDAMYWYRQDPGQGLRLIYYSQIVNDFQKGDIAEGYSVSREKKESFPLTVTSAQKNPTAFYLCASSRAPDLAGENNTGELFFGEGSRLTVL.

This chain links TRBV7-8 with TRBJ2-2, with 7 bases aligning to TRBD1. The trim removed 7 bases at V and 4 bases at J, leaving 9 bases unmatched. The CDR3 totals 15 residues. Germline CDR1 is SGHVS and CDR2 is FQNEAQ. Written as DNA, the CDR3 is TGTGCCAGCAACAAGGGCAGGGGGTCCACCGGGGAGCTGTTTTTT. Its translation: CASNKGRGSTGELFF. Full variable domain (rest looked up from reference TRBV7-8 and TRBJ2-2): GAGVSQSPRYKVAKRGQDVALRCDPISGHVSLFWYQQALGQGPEFLTYFQNEAQLDKSGLPSDRFFAERPEGSVSTLKIQRTQQEDSAVYLCASNKGRGSTGELFFGEGSRLTVL.

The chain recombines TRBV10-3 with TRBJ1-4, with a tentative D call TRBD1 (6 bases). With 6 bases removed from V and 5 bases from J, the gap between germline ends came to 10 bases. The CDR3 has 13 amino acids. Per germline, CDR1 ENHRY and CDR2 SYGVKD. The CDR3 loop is CAISSGHNEKLFF. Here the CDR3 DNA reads TGTGCCATCAGCTCGGGACACAATGAAAAACTGTTTTTT.

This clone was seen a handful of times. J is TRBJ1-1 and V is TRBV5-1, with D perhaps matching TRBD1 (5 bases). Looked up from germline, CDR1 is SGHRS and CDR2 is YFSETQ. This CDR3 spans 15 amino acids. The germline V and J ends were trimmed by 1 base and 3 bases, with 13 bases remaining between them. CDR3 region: CASSLTARVDTEAFF. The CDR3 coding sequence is TGCGCCAGCAGCTTGACTGCCAGGGTGGACACTGAAGCTTTCTTT. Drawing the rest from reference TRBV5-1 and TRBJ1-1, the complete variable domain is KAGVTQTPRYLIKTRGQQVTLSCSPISGHRSVSWYQQTPGQGLQFLFEYFSETQRNKGNFPGRFSGRQFSNSRSEMNVSTLELGDSALYLCASSLTARVDTEAFFGQGTRLTVV.

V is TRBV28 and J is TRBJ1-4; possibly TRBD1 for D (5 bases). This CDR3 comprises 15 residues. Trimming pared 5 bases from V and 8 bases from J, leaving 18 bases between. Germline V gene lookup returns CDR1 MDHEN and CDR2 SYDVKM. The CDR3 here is CASSPRGGTGEKLFF. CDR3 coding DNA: TGTGCCAGCAGTCCGCGGGGAGGGACGGGAGAAAAACTGTTTTTT.

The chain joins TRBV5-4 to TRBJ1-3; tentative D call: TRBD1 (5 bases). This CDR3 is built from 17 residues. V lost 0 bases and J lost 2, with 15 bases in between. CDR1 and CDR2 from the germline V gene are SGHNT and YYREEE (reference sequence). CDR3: CASSLGGGALPGNTIYF. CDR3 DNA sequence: TGTGCCAGCAGCTTGGGAGGAGGGGCACTCCCTGGAAACACCATATATTTT.

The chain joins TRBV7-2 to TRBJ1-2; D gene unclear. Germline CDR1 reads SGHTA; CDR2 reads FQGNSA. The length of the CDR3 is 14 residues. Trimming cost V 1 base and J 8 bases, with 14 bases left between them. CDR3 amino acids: CASSLVGSVSGYTF. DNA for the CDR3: TGTGCCAGCAGCTTAGTCGGTTCGGTTTCCGGCTACACCTTC.